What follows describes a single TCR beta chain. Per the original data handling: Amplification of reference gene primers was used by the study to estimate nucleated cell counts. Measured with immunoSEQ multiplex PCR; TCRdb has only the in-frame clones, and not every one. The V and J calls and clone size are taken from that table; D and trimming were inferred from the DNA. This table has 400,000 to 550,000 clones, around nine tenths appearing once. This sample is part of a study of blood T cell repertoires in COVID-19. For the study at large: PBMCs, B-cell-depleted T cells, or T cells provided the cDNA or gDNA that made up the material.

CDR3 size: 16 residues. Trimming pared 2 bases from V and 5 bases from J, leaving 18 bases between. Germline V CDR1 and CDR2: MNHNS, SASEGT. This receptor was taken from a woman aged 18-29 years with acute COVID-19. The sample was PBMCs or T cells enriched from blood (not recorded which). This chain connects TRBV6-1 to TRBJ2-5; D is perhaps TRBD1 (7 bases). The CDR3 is CASSERDRPGGETQYF. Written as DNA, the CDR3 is TGTGCCAGCAGTGAAAGGGACCGCCCAGGGGGGGAGACCCAGTACTTC.